This paragraph covers one T cell receptor beta chain sequence. Its cognate antigen is unknown. The data belong to a study of T cells in Graves' hyperthyroidism and ophthalmopathy. Study summary: Blood from the periphery was taken at initial diagnosis, before any treatment.

RNA transcripts gave rise to amplified TCR beta CDR3 regions. With the HTBI primer set, the TCR CDR3 went through a first round of RT-PCR. A single record per CDR3 protein comes from TCRdb applying MiXCR to the multiplex PCR reads. The profile shows over 120,000 distinct CDR3 sequences, less than 25% of them singletons. Researchers barred patients who had uncontrolled infection, other autoimmune disease, pregnancy or lactation. The sample of blood was obtained at first hyperthyroidism diagnosis (before any ophthalmopathy symptoms). Trimming took 1 base from V and 7 from J, leaving 10 bases between them. The CDR3 extends over 13 amino acids. Study results and limitations: Onset of ophthalmopathy came a median around 7.1 months after the model predicted it.

The chain has TRBV12-3 or TRBV12-4 and TRBJ1-2; D remains ambiguous. Sequenced: blood. The sequence derives from a woman in her forties or fifties with Graves' hyperthyroidism that later progressed to Graves' ophthalmopathy. The CDR3 is CASSLGTESGYTF. The CDR3 nucleotides are TGTGCCAGCAGTTTAGGGACGGAGAGTGGCTACACCTTC.